These T cell receptor beta chains were read from a single sample in a study of molecular identifiers for immune sequencing clone quantification. TCRdb independently ran MiXCR on the PCR reads; one entry per CDR3 protein. This sample yields roughly 630,000 distinct CDR3 sequences, of which 25% are seen a single time; roughly 0.83% belongs to the top ten. The sequenced sample consisted of naive CD8+ T cells from blood, with Jurkat cell RNA spiked in. All receptors derive from a human donor in good health. Some libraries in this study had Jurkat cell RNA spiked in. Both conserved end residues are trimmed from each CDR3.

>TRBV7-7|TRBJ2-5
ASSLTEQETQY
>TRBV27|TRBJ2-1
ASRLSGNKRGNEQF
>TRBV5-1|TRBJ2-3
ASRKGLAGTDTQY
>TRBV5-1|TRBJ1-1
ASSLQGGKEAF
>TRBV19|TRBJ2-3
ASRTRGTRYSADTQY
>TRBV6-5|TRBJ1-4
ASSYSGAGEKLF
>TRBV7-9|TRBJ2-1
ASSAVAYNEQF
>TRBV7-9|TRBJ2-5
ASSSGQAGGY
>TRBV29-1|TRBJ2-2
SAISNTGELF
>TRBV5-1|TRBJ2-7
ASSFRDEEQY
>TRBV2|TRBJ2-2
ASSESDFNTGELF
>TRBV28|TRBJ2-2
ASGQRGHGAGELF
>TRBV28|TRBJ2-7
ASSSSGGPSYEQY
>TRBV7-9|TRBJ2-7
ASSYGSGDRPYEQY
>TRBV5-1|TRBJ1-5
ASSLDMGQPQH
>TRBV30|TRBJ1-5
ACGTAFNQPQH
>TRBV7-9|TRBJ1-5
ASSPEVADNQPQH
>TRBV29-1|TRBJ2-2
SGYTGELF
>TRBV20-1|TRBJ1-2
SARGPGQAARYGYT
>TRBV10-3|TRBJ1-2
AISESILQGDGYT
>TRBV4-3|TRBJ2-3
ASSRNQARGRDTQY
>TRBV6-2/TRBV6-3|TRBJ1-5
ASSYGEMMNSNQPQH
>TRBV7-9|TRBJ2-2
ASSSDRGGTGELF
>TRBV28|TRBJ2-7
ASSFLGPAYEQY
>TRBV28|TRBJ1-6
ASTLFSTPNSPLH
>TRBV19|TRBJ2-3
ASSIGLGRDTQY
>TRBV6-5|TRBJ2-5
ASRPGLSEETQY
>TRBV7-2|TRBJ2-7
ASSLPRDRQTYEQY
>TRBV7-9|TRBJ2-5
ACSPPLAGGPPEETQY
>TRBV20-1|TRBJ2-7
SASLPSSYEQY
>TRBV28|TRBJ1-1
ASSLKAQGLTEAF
>TRBV11-2|TRBJ2-1
ASSLWTSGDPFQF
>TRBV2|TRBJ2-2
ASYGTVGELF
>TRBV13|TRBJ2-7
ASSPPDSPYEQY
>TRBV7-9|TRBJ2-5
ASSSPDSKNQETQY
>TRBV13|TRBJ2-7
ASSFTEGMAEQY
>TRBV7-9|TRBJ2-7
ASSLANAYEQY
>TRBV4-2|TRBJ2-1
ASSQVRTYNEQF
>TRBV6-2/TRBV6-3|TRBJ2-7
ASSRQAYYEQY
>TRBV14|TRBJ1-1
ASRRTGDTEAF
>TRBV12-3/TRBV12-4|TRBJ1-2
ASSPGVRSGYT
>TRBV27|TRBJ2-2
ASSLVIAGELF
>TRBV11-2|TRBJ2-5
ASGRDYLQETQY
>TRBV27|TRBJ2-1
ASSSLQPTGSNEQF
>TRBV13|TRBJ1-4
ASSSGTEREKLF
>TRBV10-3|TRBJ2-3
AISELAGVDTQY